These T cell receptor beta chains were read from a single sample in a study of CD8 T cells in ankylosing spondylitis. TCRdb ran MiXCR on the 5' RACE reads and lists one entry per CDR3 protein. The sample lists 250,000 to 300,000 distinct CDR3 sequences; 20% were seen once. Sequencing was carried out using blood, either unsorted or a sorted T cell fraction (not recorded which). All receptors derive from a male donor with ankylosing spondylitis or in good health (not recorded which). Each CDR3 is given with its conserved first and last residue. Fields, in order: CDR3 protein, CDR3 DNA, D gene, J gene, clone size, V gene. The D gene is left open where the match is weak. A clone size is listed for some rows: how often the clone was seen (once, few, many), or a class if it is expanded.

CDR3aa: CASSRRQAGTDTQYF
CDR3nt: TGCGCCAGCAGCAGGAGACAGGCTGGCACAGATACGCAGTATTTT
d_gene: .
j_gene: TRBJ2-3
abundance: few
v_gene: TRBV5-1

CDR3aa: CASSLRWTPADYGYTF
CDR3nt: TGTGCCAGCAGTTTAAGGTGGACACCCGCGGACTATGGCTACACCTTC
d_gene: .
j_gene: TRBJ1-2
abundance: few
v_gene: TRBV27

CDR3aa: CASSLDPLGQRNTEAFF
CDR3nt: TGTGCCAGCAGCTTAGACCCTTTGGGACAGCGGAACACTGAAGCTTTCTTT
d_gene: TRBD1
j_gene: TRBJ1-1
abundance: few
v_gene: TRBV11-1

CDR3aa: CASSFVGNTIYF
CDR3nt: TGTGCCAGCAGCTTTGTCGGAAACACCATATATTTT
d_gene: .
j_gene: TRBJ1-3
abundance: few
v_gene: TRBV11-2

CDR3aa: CSARFGLADNEQFF
CDR3nt: TGCAGTGCCAGATTCGGACTAGCGGACAATGAGCAGTTCTTC
d_gene: TRBD2
j_gene: TRBJ2-1
abundance: .
v_gene: TRBV20-1

CDR3aa: CASKAGDQPQHF
CDR3nt: TGTGCCAGCAAGGCAGGGGATCAGCCCCAGCATTTT
d_gene: .
j_gene: TRBJ1-5
abundance: .
v_gene: TRBV2

CDR3aa: CASSLTGRAYGYTF
CDR3nt: TGTGCCAGCAGTTTGACCGGGAGGGCGTATGGCTACACCTTC
d_gene: .
j_gene: TRBJ1-2
abundance: .
v_gene: TRBV28

CDR3aa: CASSPFSRYDSYNEQFF
CDR3nt: TGCGCCAGCAGCCCCTTTTCACGGTACGACTCCTACAATGAGCAGTTCTTC
d_gene: .
j_gene: TRBJ2-1
abundance: few
v_gene: TRBV5-1

CDR3aa: CASSYGLTLANTGELFF
CDR3nt: TGTGCCAGCAGTTATGGCCTCACCTTAGCGAACACCGGGGAGCTGTTTTTT
d_gene: .
j_gene: TRBJ2-2
abundance: few
v_gene: TRBV6-5

CDR3aa: CASSYDTTTEAFF
CDR3nt: TGTGCCAGCAGTTACGACACAACGACTGAAGCTTTCTTT
d_gene: .
j_gene: TRBJ1-1
abundance: .
v_gene: TRBV6-6

CDR3aa: CASSTYTGTTDTQYF
CDR3nt: TGTGCCAGCAGCACCTACACGGGGACTACAGATACGCAGTATTTT
d_gene: .
j_gene: TRBJ2-3
abundance: .
v_gene: TRBV7-6

CDR3aa: CSVGWGDTQYF
CDR3nt: TGCAGCGTTGGATGGGGGGATACGCAGTATTTT
d_gene: .
j_gene: TRBJ2-3
abundance: few
v_gene: TRBV29-1

CDR3aa: CSARDGSMNTEAFF
CDR3nt: TGCAGTGCTAGAGATGGGAGCATGAACACTGAAGCTTTCTTT
d_gene: .
j_gene: TRBJ1-1
abundance: few
v_gene: TRBV20-1

CDR3aa: CASSWTGGGGYTF
CDR3nt: TGTGCCAGCAGTTGGACAGGGGGCGGGGGCTACACCTTC
d_gene: TRBD1
j_gene: TRBJ1-2
abundance: few
v_gene: TRBV12-3/TRBV12-4

CDR3aa: CSAREASGAIQETQYF
CDR3nt: TGCAGTGCTAGAGAAGCTAGCGGGGCAATACAAGAGACCCAGTACTTC
d_gene: TRBD2
j_gene: TRBJ2-5
abundance: few
v_gene: TRBV20-1

CDR3aa: CASSLAGQGQETQYF
CDR3nt: TGTGCCAGCAGCTTGGCGGGACAGGGGCAAGAGACCCAGTACTTC
d_gene: TRBD1
j_gene: TRBJ2-5
abundance: .
v_gene: TRBV5-6

CDR3aa: CASSLEGGQGNYGYTF
CDR3nt: TGCGCCAGCAGCTTGGAAGGGGGACAGGGGAACTATGGCTACACCTTC
d_gene: TRBD1
j_gene: TRBJ1-2
abundance: .
v_gene: TRBV5-1

CDR3aa: CSAVLQGAAKNIQYF
CDR3nt: TGCAGTGCTGTCCTCCAGGGGGCGGCCAAAAACATTCAGTACTTC
d_gene: TRBD1
j_gene: TRBJ2-4
abundance: few
v_gene: TRBV20-1

CDR3aa: CASSYSAQRRFQRYGYTF
CDR3nt: TGTGCCAGCAGTTACTCGGCGCAACGAAGGTTTCAGCGATATGGCTACACCTTC
d_gene: .
j_gene: TRBJ1-2
abundance: .
v_gene: TRBV6-5

CDR3aa: CASSQDSSGHGFGYTF
CDR3nt: TGTGCCAGCAGCCAAGATTCTTCCGGACATGGTTTTGGCTACACCTTC
d_gene: .
j_gene: TRBJ1-2
abundance: .
v_gene: TRBV14

CDR3aa: CAGGKTPSTDTQYF
CDR3nt: TGTGCCGGGGGAAAAACCCCTAGCACAGATACGCAGTATTTT
d_gene: .
j_gene: TRBJ2-3
abundance: .
v_gene: TRBV28

CDR3aa: CASSQVGRHRADEKLFF
CDR3nt: TGTGCCAGCAGCCAAGTGGGTCGACACAGGGCGGACGAAAAACTGTTTTTT
d_gene: .
j_gene: TRBJ1-4
abundance: .
v_gene: TRBV4-2

CDR3aa: CASSGTRGGGETQYF
CDR3nt: TGTGCCAGCAGCGGAACCCGTGGCGGGGGGGAGACCCAGTACTTC
d_gene: TRBD2
j_gene: TRBJ2-5
abundance: .
v_gene: TRBV9

CDR3aa: CASSEGSGGVTDTQYF
CDR3nt: TGCGCCAGCAGCGAAGGATCGGGCGGAGTTACAGATACGCAGTATTTT
d_gene: .
j_gene: TRBJ2-3
abundance: .
v_gene: TRBV5-1

CDR3aa: CAVREWLADNEQFF
CDR3nt: TGTGCAGTTAGGGAATGGCTAGCGGACAATGAGCAGTTCTTC
d_gene: TRBD2
j_gene: TRBJ2-1
abundance: few
v_gene: TRBV28

CDR3aa: CASSRLASYTDTQYF
CDR3nt: TGTGCCAGCAGCCGACTAGCTTCCTACACAGATACGCAGTATTTT
d_gene: TRBD2
j_gene: TRBJ2-3
abundance: .
v_gene: TRBV11-2

CDR3aa: CASRSPLSSSPLHF
CDR3nt: TGTGCCAGCAGAAGTCCCCTATCGAGTTCACCCCTCCACTTT
d_gene: .
j_gene: TRBJ1-6
abundance: few
v_gene: TRBV2

CDR3aa: CASSRLLTGDYGYTF
CDR3nt: TGTGCCAGCAGCCGACTTCTTACCGGCGACTATGGCTACACCTTC
d_gene: .
j_gene: TRBJ1-2
abundance: few
v_gene: TRBV6-1

CDR3aa: CASSFREGNEQFF
CDR3nt: TGTGCCAGCAGTTTCAGGGAAGGAAATGAGCAGTTCTTC
d_gene: .
j_gene: TRBJ2-1
abundance: few
v_gene: TRBV12-3/TRBV12-4

CDR3aa: CASSGGGNPIYGYTF
CDR3nt: TGTGCCAGCAGCGGGGGGGGGAACCCCATCTATGGCTACACCTTC
d_gene: .
j_gene: TRBJ1-2
abundance: .
v_gene: TRBV9

CDR3aa: CASSVAGEGYNEQFF
CDR3nt: TGTGCCAGCAGCGTAGCGGGAGAGGGCTACAATGAGCAGTTCTTC
d_gene: .
j_gene: TRBJ2-1
abundance: .
v_gene: TRBV9

CDR3aa: CAISGGSDRVQETQYF
CDR3nt: TGTGCCATCAGTGGTGGGAGTGACAGGGTACAAGAGACCCAGTACTTC
d_gene: TRBD1
j_gene: TRBJ2-5
abundance: .
v_gene: TRBV10-3

CDR3aa: CASSWTPITGELFF
CDR3nt: TGTGCCAGCAGCTGGACACCCATCACCGGGGAGCTGTTTTTT
d_gene: .
j_gene: TRBJ2-2
abundance: .
v_gene: TRBV6-4

CDR3aa: CASAVAGVSYNEQFF
CDR3nt: TGCGCCAGCGCAGTAGCGGGGGTCTCCTACAATGAGCAGTTCTTC
d_gene: TRBD2
j_gene: TRBJ2-1
abundance: many
v_gene: TRBV5-1

CDR3aa: CSAIKQKNTGELFF
CDR3nt: TGCAGTGCCATCAAACAGAAAAACACCGGGGAGCTGTTTTTT
d_gene: .
j_gene: TRBJ2-2
abundance: many
v_gene: TRBV20-1

CDR3aa: CASSLWGLAERGETQCF
CDR3nt: TGTGCCAGCAGCTTATGGGGACTAGCCGAAAGGGGAGAGACCCAGTGCTTC
d_gene: TRBD2
j_gene: TRBJ2-5
abundance: .
v_gene: TRBV7-8

CDR3aa: CASSQDRGSIQYF
CDR3nt: TGTGCCAGCAGCCAAGACAGGGGATCCATTCAGTACTTC
d_gene: .
j_gene: TRBJ2-4
abundance: .
v_gene: TRBV4-2

CDR3aa: CASSPGAGVYNEQFF
CDR3nt: TGCGCCAGCAGCCCGGGGGCGGGAGTTTACAATGAGCAGTTCTTC
d_gene: .
j_gene: TRBJ2-1
abundance: .
v_gene: TRBV5-1

CDR3aa: CASSNGAEWPNEQFF
CDR3nt: TGCGCCAGCAGTAATGGGGCGGAATGGCCTAATGAGCAGTTCTTC
d_gene: .
j_gene: TRBJ2-1
abundance: .
v_gene: TRBV5-1

CDR3aa: CASSLWEDTQYF
CDR3nt: TGTGCCAGCAGTTTATGGGAGGATACGCAGTATTTT
d_gene: .
j_gene: TRBJ2-3
abundance: .
v_gene: TRBV28

CDR3aa: CASSIDSGTNEKLFF
CDR3nt: TGCGCCAGCAGCATAGACAGCGGAACTAATGAAAAACTGTTTTTT
d_gene: .
j_gene: TRBJ1-4
abundance: few
v_gene: TRBV5-1

CDR3aa: CASSHDRVVNTGELFF
CDR3nt: TGTGCCAGCTCACACGACAGGGTCGTGAACACCGGGGAGCTGTTTTTT
d_gene: TRBD1
j_gene: TRBJ2-2
abundance: .
v_gene: TRBV18

CDR3aa: CASSLRRASGYQETQYF
CDR3nt: TGTGCCAGCAGTTTGCGCCGGGCTAGCGGGTACCAAGAGACCCAGTACTTC
d_gene: TRBD2
j_gene: TRBJ2-5
abundance: .
v_gene: TRBV12-3/TRBV12-4

CDR3aa: CASSVGLGEQFF
CDR3nt: TGTGCCAGCAGTGTTGGGTTAGGTGAGCAGTTCTTC
d_gene: .
j_gene: TRBJ2-1
abundance: .
v_gene: TRBV2

CDR3aa: CAIGSVREETQYF
CDR3nt: TGTGCCATCGGGTCGGTCAGGGAGGAGACCCAGTACTTC
d_gene: .
j_gene: TRBJ2-5
abundance: .
v_gene: TRBV10-3